This T cell receptor (beta chain) was sequenced in a study of T cells of healthy individuals. One entry per CDR3 protein, called by TCRdb with MiXCR from the 5' RACE reads. The sample has under 70,000 distinct CDR3 sequences, over 12% seen once. This CDR3 has 12 residues. Germline V lookup: CDR1 LGHDT, CDR2 YNNKEL (reference sequence). V was trimmed by 4 bases and J by 8 bases, leaving 9 bases between them. This clonotype turned up a few times. The receptor's source is a human donor in good health. The chain joins TRBV3-1 to TRBJ2-1, with D unresolved. The CDR3 bases are TGTGCCAGCAGCCCGTTCGGACATGAGCAGTTCTTC. Amino acid sequence: CASSPFGHEQFF.